Shown below are 14 T cell receptor beta chains from a single sample sequenced in a study of CD8+CD57+ T cells in acquired aplastic anemia. Researchers used genomic DNA as the template to profile TCR beta VDJ and CDR3. TCRdb recomputed calls from the reads with MiXCR, one row per CDR3 protein. The table shows under 200,000 distinct CDR3 sequences, with around three fifths occurring only once. Sequencing was performed on sorted CD4+, CD8+, or CD8+CD57+ T cells (not recorded which) from PBMCs. Receptors were obtained from a human donor with severe aplastic anemia or a healthy control (not recorded which).

J is TRBJ2-5 and V is TRBV9; D may match TRBD1 or TRBD2 (5 bases each). The CDR3 spans 16 residues. Trimming took off 0 bases at V and 4 bases at J, with 16 bases between the two ends. In germline, CDR1 is SGDLS, CDR2 YYNGEE. CDR3 protein: CASSVGGTDLRETQYF. In nucleotides, the CDR3 is TGTGCCAGCAGCGTAGGGGGGACGGACCTCAGAGAGACCCAGTACTTC.

The V gene is TRBV29-1, the J gene TRBJ1-1; weak D call: TRBD1 (6 bases). Germline CDR1 is SQVTM and CDR2 is ANQGSEA. This CDR3 contains 13 residues. The V end lost 6 bases, the J end lost 1 base, and 12 bases lay between the germline ends. CDR3 coding DNA: TGCAGCGTAGACGGCAGGGGGAACACTGAAGCTTTCTTT. Protein sequence: CSVDGRGNTEAFF.

The sample holds many counts of this clonotype. CDR3 DNA sequence: TGTGCCAGTACCATAGGGCGGAGGGGGCAGCCCCAGCATTTT. Translated, it gives CASTIGRRGQPQHF. The genes are TRBV19 and TRBJ1-5, with D possibly matching TRBD1 (6 bases). The germline CDR1 and CDR2 sequences are LNHDA and SQIVND (reference sequence). V dropped 7 bases and J dropped 7 bases, with 17 bases sitting between them. CDR3 size: 14 residues.

This clonotype was seen ten or more times. The rearrangement joins TRBV12-3 or TRBV12-4 to TRBJ2-7; D ambiguous. V was shortened by 5 bases and J by 3 bases, with 14 bases between the two germline ends. The CDR3 contains 14 residues. CDR3 DNA sequence: TGTGCCAGCAGTACAACCCGCCCCTTCTACGAGCAGTACTTC. Residues: CASSTTRPFYEQYF.

This clonotype was picked up many times. CDR3 in amino acids: CASTTTGGSYEQYF. The CDR3 DNA follows: TGTGCCAGTACAACGACAGGGGGCTCCTACGAGCAGTACTTC. The chain is built from TRBV19 and TRBJ2-7, with TRBD1 matching over 9 bases. CDR3 length: 14 residues. Losses at the gene ends were 7 bases for V and 0 bases for J; bases not matched to a gene: 4. Germline V gene lookup returns CDR1 LNHDA and CDR2 SQIVND (reference sequence). The full variable domain, completed using reference TRBV19 and TRBJ2-7, is DGGITQSPKYLFRKEGQNVTLSCEQNLNHDAMYWYRQDPGQGLRLIYYSQIVNDFQKGDIAEGYSVSREKKESFPLTVTSAQKNPTAFYLCASTTTGGSYEQYFGPGTRLTVT.

The table lists this clonotype with many counts. J is TRBJ2-3 and V is TRBV7-2; 7 nucleotides match TRBD1. Germline V gene data show CDR1 as SGHTA and CDR2 as FQGNSA. Trimming removed 2 bases from V and 6 bases from J; junction bases left unmatched: 8. The CDR3 totals 15 residues. CDR3 protein: CASSLLKGARDTQYF. CDR3 nucleotides: TGTGCCAGCAGCTTATTGAAGGGGGCGCGGGATACGCAGTATTTT.

The chain employs TRBV2 and TRBJ2-3; 8 positions agree with TRBD2. V shed 11 bases, J shed 0 bases, and the junction held 4 bases outside the gene matches. The CDR3 has 13 amino acids. Germline assignment: CDR1 SNHLY and CDR2 FYNNEI. The CDR3 protein is CAPGGGSTDTQYF. CDR3 coding DNA: TGTGCCCCCGGGGGGGGTAGCACAGATACGCAGTATTTT.

The chain uses TRBV7-6 and TRBJ2-7, with 10 bases fitting TRBD2. In germline, CDR1 is SGHVS, CDR2 FNYEAQ. CDR3 length: 13 amino acids. V gave up 5 bases and J gave up 6 bases; unmatched junction bases: 4. The CDR3 coding sequence is TGTGCCAGCAGCCCTAGCGGGAGTTCCGAGCAGTACTTC. Encoded protein: CASSPSGSSEQYF.

This clonotype was counted at least ten times. The genes are TRBV15 and TRBJ1-4, with a possible D match to TRBD1 (5 bases). The CDR3 runs to 15 residues. From germline, CDR1 is LNHNV and CDR2 YYDKDF (reference sequence). Trimming removed 0 bases from V and 5 bases from J, with 10 bases in between. In DNA, the CDR3 is TGTGCCACCAGCAGAGAAGACAGCGGGAATGAAAAACTGTTTTTT. Its translation: CATSREDSGNEKLFF.

The chain uses TRBV9 and TRBJ1-3, with no clear D. This CDR3 is built from 15 residues. The V end lost 0 bases, the J end lost 4 bases, and 11 bases lay between the germline ends. Germline lookup yields CDR1 SGDLS and CDR2 YYNGEE. CDR3: CASSVDWGSGNTIYF. In DNA form, the CDR3 reads TGTGCCAGCAGCGTAGATTGGGGTTCAGGAAACACCATATATTTT.

J is TRBJ1-1 and V is TRBV7-9; D is possibly TRBD1 (5 bases). Germline V CDR1 and CDR2: SEHNR, FQNEAQ (reference sequence). This CDR3 contains 15 residues. V lost 1 base and J lost 2, with 11 bases in between. The CDR3 region has the DNA TGTGCCAGCAGCTTAGTAGGGGCCCAAAACACTGAAGCTTTCTTT. Amino acid sequence: CASSLVGAQNTEAFF.

V usage is TRBV20-1 and J usage is TRBJ1-2; D call uncertain. This CDR3 is 13 amino acids long. CDR1 and CDR2 from the germline V gene are DFQATT and SNEGSKA (reference sequence). V gave up 3 bases and J gave up 2 bases, with 10 bases separating them. The DNA of the CDR3 is TGCAGTGCTAGGAGGATGGGAAACTATGGCTACACCTTC. Translating it yields CSARRMGNYGYTF.

J is TRBJ2-3 and V is TRBV7-8; D gene ambiguous. The V gene lost 1 base and the J gene lost 9 bases, with 11 bases spanning the gap. CDR3 length equals 13 residues. Germline CDR1 SGHVS, CDR2 FQNEAQ. The CDR3 spells CASSLVITGTQYF. CDR3 bases: TGTGCCAGCAGCTTAGTGATTACTGGGACGCAGTATTTT.

This chain links TRBV5-1 with TRBJ2-3, with 11 nucleotides matching TRBD2. The CDR3 contains 17 residues. Unmatched junction bases numbered 11, after V lost 4 bases and J lost 4 bases. The germline CDR1 and CDR2 sequences are SGHRS and YFSETQ. The CDR3 nucleotides read TGCGCCAGCAGCCCGGGACTAGCGGAGCCAAGGGCAGATACGCAGTATTTT. This encodes CASSPGLAEPRADTQYF.